This T cell receptor (beta chain) was captured in a study of blood T cell repertoires in COVID-19 (dated by TCRdb to about 2020). Turning to the overall study: Samples covering the acute and convalescent phases of COVID-19 were provided by collaborators in the United States, Italy and Spain. The material from the prospective study consisted of cDNA or gDNA derived from T cells, B-cell-depleted T cells, or PBMCs. Deeply sampled blood TCRbeta repertoires from subjects exposed to, actively infected with, or recovered from COVID-19 were included in the dataset. The sample metadata nearly always contained a de-identified subject ID, COVID-19 status, age in years and sex. The repertoires were released in a freely available public database meant as a resource for research on the immune response to SARS-CoV-2. Samples came from the ongoing ImmuneRACE study (first 160 participants) plus 1,254 subjects from 6 global collaborators. Where available, HLA class I and class II types were obtained from metadata supplied by the sample provider rather than from assay-based typing.

Samples from volunteer blood donors who had recovered from COVID-19 were contributed by a second Seattle source. Each collaborating institution followed its own protocols to collect whole blood in K2EDTA tubes. For TCRbeta analysis, collaborators shipped samples as frozen whole blood, isolated PBMCs, or DNA extracted from either of those sample types. The immunoSEQ Assay, a bias-controlled multiplex PCR, was used to amplify TCRbeta CDR3 regions from genomic DNA. The study's processing was this. The number of nucleated cells in each sample was estimated from the amplification of reference gene primers within the assay. To quantify the absolute abundance of each unique TCRbeta CDR3 rearrangement, sequence reads were collapsed and filtered. For each sample, productive Simpson clonality was calculated as the square root of Simpson's diversity index across productive rearrangements. TCRdb took over this immuneACCESS table, retaining in-frame rearrangements with V and J assigned. Such tables are incomplete; in checked studies, under half of the missing clones stem from an unresolved V gene, and the remainder is unexplained. V and J calls and clone size are copied from that table; D and trimming were computed from the DNA. The sample profile shows about 240,000 clones; around 83% of them were found once. Roughly 2% of the sample rests with the top ten.

Study-wide findings and limitations: Clinical and demographic metadata were provided uncurated, with the amount varying by source and participant.

A word on this clone: The antigen it binds to is not known. No much larger clonotype is one base removed from it; base qualities were not supplied.

Sample: peripheral blood. The sequence came from a man aged 30 to 45 who had recovered from COVID-19.

The CDR3 region reads CSTSPGETQYF. The nucleotide sequence reads TGCAGTACCTCTCCGGGGGAGACCCAGTACTTC. The sequence is built from TRBV20-1 and TRBJ2-5; matching of 5 bases hints at TRBD2 as the D gene. From a lookup of the germline V gene (reference sequence), CDR1 and CDR2 are DFQATT and SNEGSKA. From the cysteine through the phenylalanine, the CDR3 covers 11 amino acids. Of the read, only the CDR3 DNA is kept; its 33 bases are in frame from base 1. Deletion took 8 bases off V and 5 bases off J, with a span of 12 bases between the germline ends.